The present TCR beta chain was sequenced within a study of cytomegalovirus exposure and HLA in healthy donors. Study at large: The roughly 660 first-cohort repertoires shared a platform with the 120 or so validation repertoires, as reported in a later analysis.

Libraries were prepared by immunoSEQ multiplex PCR; TCRdb keeps only in-frame clonotypes and omits some of them. The sample lists some 100,000 clones, roughly 90% occurring once. Study-wide findings and caveats: Researchers reported that three CMV-associated chains were confirmed in vitro as CMV antigen-specific. Altogether, about 160 TCR beta chains were recorded as cytomegalovirus-associated. In a later analysis, first-cohort TCR clusters were found to tend to co-occur in the 120 or so validation repertoires.

Remarks on this clone: Its antigen is currently unknown.

V lost 4 bases, J lost 4 bases, and 10 bases stayed unmatched. Germline V gene lookup returns CDR1 SGDLS and CDR2 YYNGEE. This CDR3 has 15 amino acids. J is TRBJ2-7 and V is TRBV9; TRBD1 aligns across 8 bases. The receptor was isolated from a woman aged 18-30 years in good health and CMV-seronegative. The sample taken for sequencing was PBMCs. The CDR3: CASSPLQGGEYEQYF. In nucleotides, the CDR3 is TGTGCCAGCAGCCCTCTACAGGGGGGCGAATACGAGCAGTACTTC.